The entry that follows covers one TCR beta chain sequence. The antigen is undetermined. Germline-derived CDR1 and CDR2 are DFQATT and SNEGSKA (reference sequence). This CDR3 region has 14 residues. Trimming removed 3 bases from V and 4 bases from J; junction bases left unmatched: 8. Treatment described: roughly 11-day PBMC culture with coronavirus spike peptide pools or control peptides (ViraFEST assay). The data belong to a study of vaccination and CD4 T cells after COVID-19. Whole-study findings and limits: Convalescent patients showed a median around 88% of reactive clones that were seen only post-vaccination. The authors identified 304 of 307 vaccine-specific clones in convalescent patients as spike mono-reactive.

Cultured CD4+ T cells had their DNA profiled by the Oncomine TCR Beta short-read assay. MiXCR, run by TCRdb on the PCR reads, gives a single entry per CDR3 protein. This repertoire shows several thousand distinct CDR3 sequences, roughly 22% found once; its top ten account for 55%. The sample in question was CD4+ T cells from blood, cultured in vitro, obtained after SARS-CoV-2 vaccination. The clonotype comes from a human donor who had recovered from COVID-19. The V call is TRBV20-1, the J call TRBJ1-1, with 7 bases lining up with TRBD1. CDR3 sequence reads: CSARARQGGTEAFF. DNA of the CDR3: TGCAGTGCTAGGGCACGACAGGGAGGCACTGAAGCTTTCTTT.